This TCR beta chain was documented in a study of blood T cell repertoires in COVID-19. From germline, CDR1 is MNHEY and CDR2 SMNVEV (reference sequence). The CDR3 sequence is 13 residues long. V was trimmed by 7 bases and J by 11 bases, leaving 20 bases between them. Assay used: immunoSEQ multiplex PCR; TCRdb lists only in-frame clones, some missing. Of 150,000 or so clones listed, roughly 80% are singletons. This clonotype was sampled from a human donor with acute or convalescent COVID-19. The donor label of this sample is uncertain. The rearrangement joins TRBV27 to TRBJ1-2, with D possibly matching TRBD1 (5 bases). The sequenced sample consisted of peripheral blood. This chain's CDR3 is CASTSRFGAPYTF. The CDR3 coding sequence is TGTGCCAGCACTTCAAGATTTGGGGCTCCTTACACCTTC.